This T cell receptor beta chain was documented in a study of T-cell memory formation after mild COVID-19. The CDR3 is 15 residues long. From germline, CDR1 is SGHVS and CDR2 FQNEAQ. V shed 1 base, J shed 7 bases, and the junction held 5 bases outside the gene matches. TCRdb independently ran MiXCR on the 5' RACE reads; one entry per CDR3 protein. The sample yields approximately 560,000 distinct CDR3 sequences, 17% seen once. This clonotype was detected only a few times. The receptor was derived from an adult woman who had mild COVID-19 (a few samples of this study predate the infection). Cell type and time point are not known. The chain links TRBV7-8 to TRBJ2-7; 12 bases align to TRBD2. The sample taken for sequencing was PBMCs or a T cell subset sorted from them (not recorded which). CDR3 sequence (DNA): TGTGCCAGCAGCTTAGTACTAGCGGGAGGAGGTGAGCAGTACTTC. Translation gives CASSLVLAGGGEQYF.